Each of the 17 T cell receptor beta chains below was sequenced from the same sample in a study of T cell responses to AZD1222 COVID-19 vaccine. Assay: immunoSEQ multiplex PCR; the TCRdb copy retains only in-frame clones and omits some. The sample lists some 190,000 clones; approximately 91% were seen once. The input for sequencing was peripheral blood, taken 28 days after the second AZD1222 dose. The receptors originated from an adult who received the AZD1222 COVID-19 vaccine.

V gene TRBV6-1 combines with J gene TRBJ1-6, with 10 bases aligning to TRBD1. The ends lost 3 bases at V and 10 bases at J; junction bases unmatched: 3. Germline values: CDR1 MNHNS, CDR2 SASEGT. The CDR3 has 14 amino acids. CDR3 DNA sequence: TGTGCCAGCAGTGACGGACAGGGGGGCTCACCCCTCCACTTT. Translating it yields CASSDGQGGSPLHF.

CDR3 DNA sequence: TGTGCCAGCAGCCAAGAGGCAGGGACAGATACGCAGTATTTT. It specifies CASSQEAGTDTQYF. The rearrangement uses TRBV3-1 (or the pseudogene TRBV3-2) and TRBJ2-3; tentative D call: TRBD1 (5 bases). Germline-derived CDR1 and CDR2 are LGHDT and YNNKEL (reference sequence). V lost 0 bases and J lost 3, with 7 bases in between. This CDR3 spans 14 amino acids.

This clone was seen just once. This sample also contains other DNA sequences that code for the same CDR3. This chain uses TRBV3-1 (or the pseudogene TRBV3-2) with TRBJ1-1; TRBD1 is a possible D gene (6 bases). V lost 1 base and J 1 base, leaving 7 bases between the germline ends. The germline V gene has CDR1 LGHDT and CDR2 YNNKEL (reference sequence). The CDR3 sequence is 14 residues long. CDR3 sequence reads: CASSQGRGNTEAFF. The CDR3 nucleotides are TGTGCCAGCAGCCAAGGCAGGGGGAACACTGAAGCTTTCTTT.

CDR3 sequence reads: CAISDQTSGRGGQYF. CDR3 bases: TGTGCCATCAGTGACCAGACTAGCGGGAGGGGTGGGCAGTATTTT. V is TRBV10-3 and J is TRBJ2-3, with 14 positions matching TRBD2. Trimming at V came to 3 bases and at J to 11 bases, leaving 7 bases not matched to a gene. This CDR3 contains 15 residues. CDR1 ENHRY and CDR2 SYGVKD come from the germline V gene.

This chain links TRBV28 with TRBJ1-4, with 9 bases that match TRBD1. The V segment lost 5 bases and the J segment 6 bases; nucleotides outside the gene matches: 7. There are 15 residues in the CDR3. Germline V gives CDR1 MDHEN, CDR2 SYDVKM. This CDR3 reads CASSAPGTGYEKLFF. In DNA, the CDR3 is TGTGCCAGCAGTGCACCCGGGACAGGGTATGAAAAACTGTTTTTT.

The CDR3 region has the DNA TGTGCCAGCAGTCCTCTGGACAGGATTGACTACGAGCAGTACTTC. As protein: CASSPLDRIDYEQYF. V is TRBV27 and J is TRBJ2-7, with TRBD1 matching 7 bases. The length of the CDR3 is 15 residues. V dropped 5 bases and J dropped 3; count of bases not matched to a gene: 10. The germline gives CDR1 MNHEY, CDR2 SMNVEV (reference sequence).

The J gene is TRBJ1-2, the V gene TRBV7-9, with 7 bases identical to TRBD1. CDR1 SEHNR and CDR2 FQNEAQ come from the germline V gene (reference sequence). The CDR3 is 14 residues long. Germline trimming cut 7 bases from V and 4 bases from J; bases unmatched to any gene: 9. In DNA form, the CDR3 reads TGTGCCAGCATCCTCGGGACAGACTTCTATGGCTACACCTTC. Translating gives CASILGTDFYGYTF.

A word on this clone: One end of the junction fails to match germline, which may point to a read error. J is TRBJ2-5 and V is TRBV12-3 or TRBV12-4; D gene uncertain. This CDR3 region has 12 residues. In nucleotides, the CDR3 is TGTGCCAGCAGTTCTCTACAAGGGACCCAGTACTTC. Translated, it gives CASSSLQGTQYF.

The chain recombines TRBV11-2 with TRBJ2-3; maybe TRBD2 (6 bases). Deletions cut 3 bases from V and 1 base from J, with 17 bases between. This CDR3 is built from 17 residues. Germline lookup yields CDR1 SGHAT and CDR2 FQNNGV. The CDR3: CASSFLTSLVGTDTQYF. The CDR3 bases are TGTGCCAGCAGCTTTCTCACTAGCCTCGTGGGCACAGATACGCAGTATTTT.

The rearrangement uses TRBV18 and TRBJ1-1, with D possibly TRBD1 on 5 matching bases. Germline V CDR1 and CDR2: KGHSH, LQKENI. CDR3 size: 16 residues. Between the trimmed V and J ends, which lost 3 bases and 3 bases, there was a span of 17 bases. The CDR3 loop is CASSPGADRWDTEAFF. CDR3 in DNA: TGTGCCAGCTCACCCGGCGCTGACAGATGGGACACTGAAGCTTTCTTT. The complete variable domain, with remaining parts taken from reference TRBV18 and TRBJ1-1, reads NAGVMQNPRHLVRRRGQEARLRCSPMKGHSHVYWYRQLPEEGLKFMVYLQKENIIDESGMPKERFSAEFPKEGPSILRIQQVVRGDSAAYFCASSPGADRWDTEAFFGQGTRLTVV.

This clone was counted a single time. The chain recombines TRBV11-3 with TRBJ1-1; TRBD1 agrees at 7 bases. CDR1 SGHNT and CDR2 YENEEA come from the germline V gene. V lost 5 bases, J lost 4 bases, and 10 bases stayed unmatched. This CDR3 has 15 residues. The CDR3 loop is CASSRTGTATTEAFF. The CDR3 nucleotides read TGTGCCAGCAGCCGAACCGGGACAGCGACCACTGAAGCTTTCTTT.

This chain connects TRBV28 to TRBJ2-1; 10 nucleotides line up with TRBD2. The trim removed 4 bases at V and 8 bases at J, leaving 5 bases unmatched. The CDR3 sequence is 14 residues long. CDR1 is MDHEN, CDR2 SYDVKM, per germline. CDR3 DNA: TGTGCCAGCAGTTCGCCTAGCGGGAGTCATGAGCAGTTCTTC. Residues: CASSSPSGSHEQFF.

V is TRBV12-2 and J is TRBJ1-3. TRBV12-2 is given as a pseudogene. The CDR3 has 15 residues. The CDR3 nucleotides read TGTGCAAGTCGCCCCGCCGGCGGGGTTGGAAACACCATATATTTT. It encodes CASRPAGGVGNTIYF.

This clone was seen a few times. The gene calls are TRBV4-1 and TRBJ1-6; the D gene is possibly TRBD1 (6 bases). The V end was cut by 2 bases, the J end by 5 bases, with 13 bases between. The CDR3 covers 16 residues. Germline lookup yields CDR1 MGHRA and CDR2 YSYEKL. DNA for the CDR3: TGCGCCAGCAGCCAAACCTGGACAGTGAATAATTCACCCCTCCACTTT. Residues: CASSQTWTVNNSPLHF.

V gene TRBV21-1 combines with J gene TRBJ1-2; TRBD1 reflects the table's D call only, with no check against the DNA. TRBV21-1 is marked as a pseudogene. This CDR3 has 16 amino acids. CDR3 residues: CAAAIGQGQEGYGYTF. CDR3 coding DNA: TGTGCCGCCGCGATAGGGCAGGGACAGGAGGGCTATGGCTACACCTTC.

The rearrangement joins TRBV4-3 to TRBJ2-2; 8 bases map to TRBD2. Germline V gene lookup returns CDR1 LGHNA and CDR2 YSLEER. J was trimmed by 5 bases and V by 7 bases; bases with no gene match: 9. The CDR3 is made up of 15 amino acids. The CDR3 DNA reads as TGCGCCAGCAATCGAGGGGCGGGGGGTACCGGGGAGCTGTTTTTT. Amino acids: CASNRGAGGTGELFF.

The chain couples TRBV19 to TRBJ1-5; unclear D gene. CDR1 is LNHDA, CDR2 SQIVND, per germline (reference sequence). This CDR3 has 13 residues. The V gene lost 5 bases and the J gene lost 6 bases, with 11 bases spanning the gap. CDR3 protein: CASSGVGGQPQHF. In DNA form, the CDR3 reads TGTGCCAGTAGTGGAGTTGGCGGTCAGCCCCAGCATTTT.